The T cell receptor (beta chain) under discussion was sequenced for a study of blood T cell repertoires in COVID-19. Across the study: There were acute and convalescent COVID-19 samples, and they came from the United States, Italy and Spain. In each case, the material was cDNA or gDNA derived from T cells, B-cell-depleted T cells, or PBMCs.

Germline lookup yields CDR1 LNHDA and CDR2 SQIVND (reference sequence). This CDR3 has 17 amino acids. V dropped 0 bases and J dropped 3; count of bases not matched to a gene: 9. Profiled with immunoSEQ multiplex PCR; TCRdb holds only in-frame clones, not every one. Of about 230,000 clones listed, under 85% are singletons. The cohort comprised adults aged roughly 18 to 90 years residing in under 25 US areas. Cohorts were assigned according to the clinical history that participants reported. This clonotype was obtained from a man aged 60 to 69 who had recovered from COVID-19. Sequencing was done on a sample of PBMCs or T cells enriched from blood (not recorded which). This chain uses TRBV19 with TRBJ2-3; TRBD2 matches at 7 bases. CDR3 coding DNA: TGTGCCAGTAGTATAGACGGAAGCGGGGTCCAGACAGATACGCAGTATTTT. Its translation is CASSIDGSGVQTDTQYF.